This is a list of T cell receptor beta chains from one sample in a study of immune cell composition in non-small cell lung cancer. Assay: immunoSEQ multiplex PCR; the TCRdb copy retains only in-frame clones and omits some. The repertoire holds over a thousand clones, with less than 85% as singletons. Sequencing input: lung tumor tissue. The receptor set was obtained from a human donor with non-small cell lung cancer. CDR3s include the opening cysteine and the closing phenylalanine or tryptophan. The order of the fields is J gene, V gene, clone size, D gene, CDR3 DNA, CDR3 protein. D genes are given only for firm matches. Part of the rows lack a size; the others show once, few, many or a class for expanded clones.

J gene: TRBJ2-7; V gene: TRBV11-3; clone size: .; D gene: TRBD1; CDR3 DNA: TGTGCCAGCAGCTTGAGACAGGGGAGAGGGTACGAGCAGTACTTC; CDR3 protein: CASSLRQGRGYEQYF
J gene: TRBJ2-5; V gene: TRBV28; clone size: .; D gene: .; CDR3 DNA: TGTGCCAGCAGCCAACGCCGGGGTTGGACGAAAGAGACCCAGTACTTC; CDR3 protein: CASSQRRGWTKETQYF
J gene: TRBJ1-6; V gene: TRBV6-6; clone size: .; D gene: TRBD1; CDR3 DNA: TGTGCCAGCAGGATTAATCGACAGGGCCTTTCACCCCTCCACTTT; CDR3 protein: CASRINRQGLSPLHF
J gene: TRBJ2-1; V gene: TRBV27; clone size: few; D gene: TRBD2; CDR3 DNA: TGTGCCAGCAGTTCAAATCTGGGACTAGCGGGAGGCAATGAGCAGTTCTTC; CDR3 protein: CASSSNLGLAGGNEQFF
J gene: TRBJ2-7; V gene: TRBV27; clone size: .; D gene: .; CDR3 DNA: TGTGCCAGCAGCAACACAGGGTTAGAGCAGTACTTC; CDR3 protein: CASSNTGLEQYF
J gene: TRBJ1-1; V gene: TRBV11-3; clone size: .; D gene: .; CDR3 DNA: TGTGCCAGCAGCTCGTATAGTTGGGCTTTCTTT; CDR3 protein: CASSSYSWAFF
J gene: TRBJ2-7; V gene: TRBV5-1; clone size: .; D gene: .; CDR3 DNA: TGCGCCAGCAGCTTGGGGGGCATTACCTACGAGCAGTACTTC; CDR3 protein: CASSLGGITYEQYF
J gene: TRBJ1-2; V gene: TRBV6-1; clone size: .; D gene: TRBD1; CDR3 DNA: TGTGCCAGCGAAAACAGGGGGCGAGACTATGGCTACACCTTC; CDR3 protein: CASENRGRDYGYTF
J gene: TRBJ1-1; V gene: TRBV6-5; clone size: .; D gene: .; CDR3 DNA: TGTGCCAGCACTAAACGGGGTACTGTCTCGGCTTTCTTT; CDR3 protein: CASTKRGTVSAFF
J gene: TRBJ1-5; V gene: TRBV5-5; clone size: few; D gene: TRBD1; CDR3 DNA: TGTGCCAGCAGCCGACAGGGCAACAATCAGCCCCAGCATTTT; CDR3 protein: CASSRQGNNQPQHF
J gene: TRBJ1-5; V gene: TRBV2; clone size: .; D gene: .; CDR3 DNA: TGTGCCAGCAGTGAAAACCAGGGTAGTCAGCCCCAGCATTTT; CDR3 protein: CASSENQGSQPQHF
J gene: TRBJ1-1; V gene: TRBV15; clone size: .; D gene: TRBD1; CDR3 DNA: TGTGCCACCAGCAGAGGACAGGGCCGCACTGAAGCTTTCTTT; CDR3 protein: CATSRGQGRTEAFF
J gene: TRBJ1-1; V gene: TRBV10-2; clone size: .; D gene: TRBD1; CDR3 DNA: TGCGCCAGCAGTAACGACAGGGGATTGAACACCGAAGCTTTCTTT; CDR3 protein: CASSNDRGLNTEAFF
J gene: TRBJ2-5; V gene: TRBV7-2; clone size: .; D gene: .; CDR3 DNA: TGTGCCAGCAGCCTTGGACACAACCAAGAGACCCAGTACTTC; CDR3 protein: CASSLGHNQETQYF
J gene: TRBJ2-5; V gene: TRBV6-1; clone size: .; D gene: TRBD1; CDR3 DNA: TGTGCCAGCATGAGAGACGGACAGGTCTCGGGGACCCAGTACTTC; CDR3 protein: CASMRDGQVSGTQYF
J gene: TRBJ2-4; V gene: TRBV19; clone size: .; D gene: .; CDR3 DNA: TGTGCCAGTAGTCAGGATGGGGGGACCGCCAAAAACATTCAGTACTTC; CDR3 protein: CASSQDGGTAKNIQYF
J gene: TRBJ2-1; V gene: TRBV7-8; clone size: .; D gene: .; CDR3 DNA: TGTGCCAGCAGCTTAGGAGTTTTCAATGAGCAGTTCTTC; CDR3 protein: CASSLGVFNEQFF
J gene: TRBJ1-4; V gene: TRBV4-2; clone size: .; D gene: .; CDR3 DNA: TGTGCCAGCAGCGCTGGGCAGGGTTGGGTGGCGACTAATGAAAAACTGTTTTTT; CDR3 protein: CASSAGQGWVATNEKLFF
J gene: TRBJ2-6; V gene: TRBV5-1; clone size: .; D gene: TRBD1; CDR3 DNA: TGCGCCAGCAGCTTGGCCGGGACAGGAGGCTCTGGGGCCAACGTCCTGACTTTC; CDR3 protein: CASSLAGTGGSGANVLTF
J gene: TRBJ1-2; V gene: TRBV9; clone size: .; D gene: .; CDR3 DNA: TGTGCCAGCAGCGTCATGGAGGGTAGTAACTATGGCTACACCTTC; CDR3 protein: CASSVMEGSNYGYTF
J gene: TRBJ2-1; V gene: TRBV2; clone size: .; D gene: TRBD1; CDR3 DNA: TGTGCCAGCAGTCGGGACAGTTCTTACAATGAGCAGTTCTTC; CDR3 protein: CASSRDSSYNEQFF
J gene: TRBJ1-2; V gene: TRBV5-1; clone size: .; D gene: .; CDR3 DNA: TGCGCCAGCACCCTGGAGGGACTTTCAGGCGGCTACACCTTC; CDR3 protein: CASTLEGLSGGYTF
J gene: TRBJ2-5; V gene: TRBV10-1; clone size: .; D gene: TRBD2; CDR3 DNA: TGCGCCAGCAGCCAAGGAGGGACTAGCGGGGAGACCCAGTACTTC; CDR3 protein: CASSQGGTSGETQYF
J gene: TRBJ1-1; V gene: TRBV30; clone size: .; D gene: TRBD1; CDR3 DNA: TGTGCCTGGACCTGGACAGGGACTGAAGCTTTCTTT; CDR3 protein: CAWTWTGTEAFF
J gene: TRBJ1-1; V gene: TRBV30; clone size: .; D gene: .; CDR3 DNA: TGTGCCTGGAGTAAGATGGCGGTAAACACTGAAGCTTTCTTT; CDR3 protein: CAWSKMAVNTEAFF
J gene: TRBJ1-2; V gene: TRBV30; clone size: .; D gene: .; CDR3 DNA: TGTGCCTGGAGGGGACTATGGGGTGGCTACACCTTC; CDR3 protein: CAWRGLWGGYTF
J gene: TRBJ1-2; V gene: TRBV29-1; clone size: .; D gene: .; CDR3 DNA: TGCAGCGTTGAAGAACGCAGGGAATTTAATGGCTACACCTTC; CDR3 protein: CSVEERREFNGYTF
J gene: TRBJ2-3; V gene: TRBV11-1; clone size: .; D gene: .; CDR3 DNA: TGTGCCAGCTCCACCCGGAGCGGCACAGATACGCAGTATTTT; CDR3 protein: CASSTRSGTDTQYF
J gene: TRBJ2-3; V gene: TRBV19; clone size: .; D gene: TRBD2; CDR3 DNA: TGTGCCAGTAGTCGGCCTAGCGGGGAGGCTAGCACAGATACGCAGTATTTT; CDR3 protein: CASSRPSGEASTDTQYF
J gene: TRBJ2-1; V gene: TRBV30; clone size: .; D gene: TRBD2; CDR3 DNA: TGTGCCTGGAGTGTAGGACTAGCGGGGGAGCAGTTCTTC; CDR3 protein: CAWSVGLAGEQFF
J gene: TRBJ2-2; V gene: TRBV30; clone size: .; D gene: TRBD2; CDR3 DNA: TGTGCCTGGAGTCCGGGACTAGCGAGTAACACCGGGGAGCTGTTTTTT; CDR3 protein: CAWSPGLASNTGELFF
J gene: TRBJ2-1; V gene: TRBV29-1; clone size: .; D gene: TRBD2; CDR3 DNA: TGCAGCGTTGATTCCGGGACTAGCGGGAGTTACAATGAGCAGTTCTTC; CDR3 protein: CSVDSGTSGSYNEQFF
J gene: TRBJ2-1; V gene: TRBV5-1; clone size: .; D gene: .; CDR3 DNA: TGCGCCAGCAGCTTAGCTGTTGACTCCGACTCCTACAATGAGCAGTTCTTC; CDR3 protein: CASSLAVDSDSYNEQFF
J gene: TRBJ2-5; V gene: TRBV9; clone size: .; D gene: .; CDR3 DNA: TGTGCCAGCAGCGAGGGGGTCGGGACCCAGTACTTC; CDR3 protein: CASSEGVGTQYF
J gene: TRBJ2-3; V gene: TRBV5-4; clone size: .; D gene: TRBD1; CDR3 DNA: TGTGCCAGCAGCTGGGGGCAGGGGGTCTCAGATACGCAGTATTTT; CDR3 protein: CASSWGQGVSDTQYF
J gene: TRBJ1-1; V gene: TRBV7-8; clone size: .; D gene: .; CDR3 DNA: TGTGCCAGCAGCTTCGGGACAAACACTGAAGCTTTCTTT; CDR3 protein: CASSFGTNTEAFF
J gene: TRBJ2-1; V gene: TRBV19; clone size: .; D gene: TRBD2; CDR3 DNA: TGTGCCAGTAAGTTAGCGGGGAGCTCCTACAATGAGCAGTTCTTC; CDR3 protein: CASKLAGSSYNEQFF
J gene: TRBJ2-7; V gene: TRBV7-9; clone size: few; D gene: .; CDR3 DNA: TGTGCCAGCAGCTTAGCATTGGGCCCTTACGAGCAGTACTTC; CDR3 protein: CASSLALGPYEQYF
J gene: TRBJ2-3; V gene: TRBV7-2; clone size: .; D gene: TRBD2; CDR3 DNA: TGTGCCAGCAGCAGAGGACTAGCGGGACCCACAGATACGCAGTATTTT; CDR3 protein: CASSRGLAGPTDTQYF
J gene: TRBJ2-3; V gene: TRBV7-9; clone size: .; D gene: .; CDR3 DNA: TGTGCCAGCAGCTTAGGGGTTTTCGACAGGGAGGTAGCAGATACGCAGTATTTT; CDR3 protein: CASSLGVFDREVADTQYF
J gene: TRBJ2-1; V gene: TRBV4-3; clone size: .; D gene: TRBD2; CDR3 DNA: TGCGCCAGCAGCCAAGAGGGGACTAGCGCCTACAATGAGCAGTTCTTC; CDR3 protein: CASSQEGTSAYNEQFF
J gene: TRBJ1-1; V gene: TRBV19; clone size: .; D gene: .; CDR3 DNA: TGTGCCAGTCATGCAATCTCCATAGTAGGCGTTTGGGACATGACTGCTTTCTTT; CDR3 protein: CASHAISIVGVWDMTAFF
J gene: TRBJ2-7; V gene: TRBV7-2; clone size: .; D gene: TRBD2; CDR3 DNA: TGTGCCAGCAGCACGACTAGCGGGAGGGCTGGGTCCTACGAGCAGTACTTC; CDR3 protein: CASSTTSGRAGSYEQYF
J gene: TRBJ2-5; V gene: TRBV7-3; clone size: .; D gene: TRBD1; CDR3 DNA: TGTGCCAGCAGCCCTCAAGGGGACAGGGGGGGAGAGACCCAGTACTTC; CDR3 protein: CASSPQGDRGGETQYF
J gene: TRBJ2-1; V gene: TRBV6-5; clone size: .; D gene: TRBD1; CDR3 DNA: TGTGCCAGCAGTCGGACAGGGGGAGTATTGGATGAGCAGTTCTTC; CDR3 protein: CASSRTGGVLDEQFF
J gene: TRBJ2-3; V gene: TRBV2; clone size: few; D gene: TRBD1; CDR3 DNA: TGTGCCAGCAGCGCCGACAGGGTTGGCACAGATACGCAGTATTTT; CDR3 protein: CASSADRVGTDTQYF
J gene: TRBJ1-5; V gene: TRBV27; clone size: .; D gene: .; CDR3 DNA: TGTGCCATTTACAATCAGCCCCAGCATTTT; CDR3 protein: CAIYNQPQHF
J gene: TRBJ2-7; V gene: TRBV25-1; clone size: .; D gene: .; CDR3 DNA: TGTGCCAGCAGTGCGCAACAGGGAGGGCCTTCCTACGAGCAGTACTTC; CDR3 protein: CASSAQQGGPSYEQYF
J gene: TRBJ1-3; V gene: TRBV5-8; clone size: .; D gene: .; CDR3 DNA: TGTGCCAGCAGCTTAATATCCATCGGGGCTGGAAACACCATATATTTT; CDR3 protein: CASSLISIGAGNTIYF
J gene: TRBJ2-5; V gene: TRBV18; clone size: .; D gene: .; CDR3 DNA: TGTGCCAGCTCACCCTCTTTACTGAGGACACCACAAGAGACCCAGTACTTC; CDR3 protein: CASSPSLLRTPQETQYF
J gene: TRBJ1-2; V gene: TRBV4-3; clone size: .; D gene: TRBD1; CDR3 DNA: TGCGCCAGCAGCCAAGATCTGCAGGGGGCAAGTCTGGATGGCTACACCTTC; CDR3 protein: CASSQDLQGASLDGYTF
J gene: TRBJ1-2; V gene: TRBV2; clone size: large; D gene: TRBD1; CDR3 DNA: TGTGCCAGCAGTTTAACCGGGACAGGGTTTTACTATGGCTACACCTTC; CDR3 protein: CASSLTGTGFYYGYTF
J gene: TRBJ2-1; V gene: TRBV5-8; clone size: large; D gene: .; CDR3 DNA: TGTGCCAGCAGCTTAGAACAGGAGACAGAGCAGTTCTTC; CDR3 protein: CASSLEQETEQFF